This T cell receptor beta chain was observed in a study of blood T cells in healthy people across ages. Findings and caveats of the study: Naive T cell percentage by flow cytometry tracked strongly with beta diversity.

It was with a sample-barcoded 5' primer and a J-beta primer mix that a second PCR of roughly 7 to 11 cycles was run. TCRdb reprocessed the 5' RACE reads with MiXCR, giving one entry per CDR3 protein. The repertoire consists of hundreds of thousands of distinct CDR3 sequences, with 22% occurring once and the leading ten covering less than 25%. For this clonotype: Its antigen is still unknown.

The CDR3 runs 15 residues. V was pared by 5 bases and J by 2 bases, with 3 bases of the junction left unmatched. Germline CDR1 and CDR2: KGHDR and SFDVKD. This receptor was obtained from a man between 65 and 79 years old in good health. The rearrangement links TRBV24-1 to TRBJ2-3; TRBD2 matches 10 bases. The sequenced sample consisted of blood. CDR3 in amino acids: CATSGTSGNTDTQYF. The DNA for the CDR3 is TGTGCCACCAGTGGGACTAGCGGAAACACAGATACGCAGTATTTT.